Listed below are T cell receptor beta chains from one sample, sequenced in a study of T cell responses to AZD1222 COVID-19 vaccine. Libraries were prepared by immunoSEQ multiplex PCR; TCRdb keeps only in-frame clonotypes and omits some of them. The data contain 100,000 or so clones, 80% to 90% of them singletons. The specimen was peripheral blood, collected on day 0 of AZD1222 vaccination. These TCRs come from an adult in good health. The conserved cysteine and the conserved F or W are not part of the CDR3 here. Each record gives: V gene, J gene, CDR3 protein.

v_gene: TRBV27
j_gene: TRBJ2-7
CDR3aa: ASSSPGSGGRALSPYEQY

v_gene: TRBV21-1
j_gene: TRBJ2-4
CDR3aa: ASSKGPPRTGLALEGAKNIQY

v_gene: TRBV5-1
j_gene: TRBJ1-5
CDR3aa: ASSLGTGNEPQH

v_gene: TRBV28
j_gene: TRBJ2-1
CDR3aa: ASSLTYNEQF

v_gene: TRBV5-4
j_gene: TRBJ2-3
CDR3aa: ASSPAGLAGGFTDTQY

v_gene: TRBV30
j_gene: TRBJ1-2
CDR3aa: AWRGSGDPYGYT

v_gene: TRBV4-1
j_gene: TRBJ2-1
CDR3aa: ASSQTSGSANEQF

v_gene: TRBV3-1/TRBV3-2
j_gene: TRBJ2-3
CDR3aa: ASSPEGSGRDVTDTQY

v_gene: TRBV21-1
j_gene: TRBJ2-5
CDR3aa: ASSMYREDWAIQETQY

v_gene: TRBV30
j_gene: TRBJ1-2
CDR3aa: AWSHFEGGGYT

v_gene: TRBV7-9
j_gene: TRBJ1-4
CDR3aa: ASSLGQGVEKLF

v_gene: TRBV5-1
j_gene: TRBJ1-6
CDR3aa: ASATAANSPLH

v_gene: TRBV2
j_gene: TRBJ2-2
CDR3aa: ASRGLGTGELF

v_gene: TRBV7-3
j_gene: TRBJ2-2
CDR3aa: ASSQSSGGNTGELF

v_gene: TRBV3-1/TRBV3-2
j_gene: TRBJ1-2
CDR3aa: ASSGVGGYT

v_gene: TRBV4-3
j_gene: TRBJ2-3
CDR3aa: ASSQEGTSGVGDTQY

v_gene: TRBV4-1
j_gene: TRBJ1-3
CDR3aa: ASSQEHQRGGHAISGNTIY

v_gene: TRBV2
j_gene: TRBJ2-7
CDR3aa: ASSEGQGTGSYEQY

v_gene: TRBV12-3/TRBV12-4
j_gene: TRBJ1-2
CDR3aa: ASTIRPGRGYT

v_gene: TRBV6-6
j_gene: TRBJ1-2
CDR3aa: ASSPGTGATNYGYT

v_gene: TRBV12-3/TRBV12-4
j_gene: TRBJ2-7
CDR3aa: ASSSEMRQFVY

v_gene: TRBV5-4
j_gene: TRBJ2-1
CDR3aa: ASSLDRGAYNEQF

v_gene: TRBV2
j_gene: TRBJ2-5
CDR3aa: ASSEGNRETQY

v_gene: TRBV7-9
j_gene: TRBJ1-5
CDR3aa: ASSPRGGREQPQH

v_gene: TRBV19
j_gene: TRBJ2-7
CDR3aa: ASSMDRGSYEQY

v_gene: TRBV19
j_gene: TRBJ2-6
CDR3aa: ASGGRSSGANVLT

v_gene: TRBV5-5
j_gene: TRBJ1-1
CDR3aa: ASSGPGNGAEAF

v_gene: TRBV19
j_gene: TRBJ1-1
CDR3aa: ASSNQGPNEAF

v_gene: TRBV2
j_gene: TRBJ1-6
CDR3aa: ASRAGTGNSPLH

v_gene: TRBV9
j_gene: TRBJ2-7
CDR3aa: ASGRRDEQY

v_gene: TRBV6-2/TRBV6-3
j_gene: TRBJ2-3
CDR3aa: ASTPLRTSGTDTQY

v_gene: TRBV3-1/TRBV3-2
j_gene: TRBJ2-1
CDR3aa: ASSLLADNEQF

v_gene: TRBV9
j_gene: TRBJ2-2
CDR3aa: ASSPELSWLAGATNTGELF

v_gene: TRBV7-3
j_gene: TRBJ2-7
CDR3aa: ASSLTFGLMGLVPDHRLPYEQY

v_gene: TRBV2
j_gene: TRBJ2-5
CDR3aa: ASNRDRAETQY

v_gene: TRBV9
j_gene: TRBJ2-1
CDR3aa: ASSAEGTGHYNEQF

v_gene: TRBV19
j_gene: TRBJ1-1
CDR3aa: ASSSWTGPNTEAF

v_gene: TRBV5-4
j_gene: TRBJ1-2
CDR3aa: ASSLFGLTAENGYT

v_gene: TRBV3-1/TRBV3-2
j_gene: TRBJ1-1
CDR3aa: ASSQGGNTEAF

v_gene: TRBV25-1
j_gene: TRBJ1-1
CDR3aa: ASSGPTVEAF

v_gene: TRBV4-1
j_gene: TRBJ2-7
CDR3aa: ASSQAGRGARPWGTEQY

v_gene: TRBV29-1
j_gene: TRBJ1-5
CDR3aa: SARLQGGNNQPQH

v_gene: TRBV5-1
j_gene: TRBJ1-2
CDR3aa: ASSRESDYGYT

v_gene: TRBV7-3
j_gene: TRBJ2-7
CDR3aa: ASSLWGGGHYEQY

v_gene: TRBV11-3
j_gene: TRBJ2-7
CDR3aa: ASSRQSAASYEQY

v_gene: TRBV5-1
j_gene: TRBJ1-3
CDR3aa: ASSLGATGGGNTIY

v_gene: TRBV3-1/TRBV3-2
j_gene: TRBJ1-6
CDR3aa: ASSQREGNSPLH

v_gene: TRBV7-6
j_gene: TRBJ1-4
CDR3aa: ASSLTFEGAGEKLF

v_gene: TRBV12-3/TRBV12-4
j_gene: TRBJ2-2
CDR3aa: ASSFSGGELF

v_gene: TRBV7-6
j_gene: TRBJ1-1
CDR3aa: ASSLTGTNENTEAF

v_gene: TRBV7-7
j_gene: TRBJ2-5
CDR3aa: ASSGTSATGETQY

v_gene: TRBV11-2
j_gene: TRBJ2-2
CDR3aa: ASSLRAHTGELF

v_gene: TRBV15
j_gene: TRBJ2-4
CDR3aa: ATSRDFSFQGAKNIQY